The clone carrying this T cell receptor beta chain was counted a single time. This entry comes from a study of CD8 T cells in Susac syndrome. Random hexamers were used to reverse transcribe an amount of roughly 0.5 to 1 ug RNA. MiXCR, run by TCRdb on the immunoSEQ multiplex PCR reads, gives a single entry per CDR3 protein. This sample has around 140,000 distinct CDR3 sequences, with approximately 95% found just once. CD8+ and CD4+ T cells circulating in blood were sequenced for TCR beta. Trimming cost V 0 bases and J 1 base; bases outside gene matches: 5. The CDR3 is 17 residues long. Germline lookup yields CDR1 MGHRA and CDR2 YSYEKL.

The TCR sequence derives from a human donor in good health. Sequencing was performed on CD4+ T cells from PBMCs. This chain connects TRBV4-1 to TRBJ2-5, with 10 bases matching TRBD2. The CDR3 is CASSQEWLAGAQETQYF. For the CDR3, the DNA is TGCGCCAGCAGCCAAGAGTGGCTAGCGGGGGCCCAAGAGACCCAGTACTTC.